These T cell receptor beta chains were read from a single sample in a study of identical twins. TCRdb fed the 5' RACE reads into MiXCR, producing one record per CDR3 protein. This sample has nearly 650,000 distinct CDR3 sequences, with around 7.4% found just once. The same sample was also used in a study of yellow fever vaccine responses in identical twins.

The material sequenced was PBMCs. These receptors originate from a woman aged 18 to 35 in good health. The CDR3 runs from the conserved cysteine through the conserved F or W. The D gene is left open where the match is weak. Only part of the rows carry a size: once, few, many, or a class if the clone is expanded.

TRBJ2-6,TRBV5-1,NA,many,CASSLISSAGSGANVLTF,TGCGCCAGCAGCTTGATTTCATCAGCGGGCTCTGGGGCCAACGTCCTGACTTTC
TRBJ1-4,TRBV27,NA,few,CASSPDPTDINEKLFF,TGTGCCAGCAGTCCCGACCCGACAGACATTAATGAAAAACTGTTTTTT
TRBJ2-7,TRBV20-1,NA,few,CSARALHKNTYEQYF,TGCAGTGCTAGAGCTTTACATAAAAACACCTACGAGCAGTACTTC
TRBJ1-2,TRBV25-1,TRBD1,few,CASSGQGSTYGYTF,TGTGCCAGCAGTGGACAGGGGAGTACCTATGGCTACACCTTC
TRBJ1-3,TRBV9,NA,NA,CASSVESSGNTIYF,TGTGCCAGCAGCGTAGAAAGCTCTGGAAACACCATATATTTT
TRBJ2-3,TRBV6-4,NA,few,CASSGQSSDTQYF,TGTGCCAGCAGCGGACAGAGTTCAGATACGCAGTATTTT
TRBJ2-1,TRBV20-1,TRBD1,few,CSASPHSGTGIHEQFF,TGCAGTGCTAGCCCACACTCCGGGACAGGGATACATGAGCAGTTCTTC
TRBJ1-5,TRBV12-3/TRBV12-4,NA,few,CASSFESGHQPQHF,TGTGCCAGCAGTTTTGAATCGGGACATCAGCCCCAGCATTTT
TRBJ2-1,TRBV4-1,TRBD2,many,CASSQDRLAANNEQFF,TGCGCCAGCAGCCAAGATCGTCTAGCGGCTAACAATGAGCAGTTCTTC
TRBJ2-1,TRBV4-1,TRBD1,few,CASSHTGGSYNEQFF,TGCGCCAGCAGCCATACAGGGGGGTCCTACAATGAGCAGTTCTTC
TRBJ1-4,TRBV18,NA,NA,CASSPFYGMSEKLFF,TGTGCCAGCTCCCCATTCTATGGGATGAGTGAAAAACTGTTTTTT
TRBJ1-1,TRBV24-1,NA,NA,CATSDLGATEAFF,TGTGCCACCAGTGATTTGGGGGCAACTGAAGCTTTCTTT
TRBJ2-7,TRBV9,NA,NA,CASSVAPVVGYEQYF,TGTGCCAGCAGCGTAGCTCCCGTAGTAGGATACGAGCAGTACTTC
TRBJ1-1,TRBV3-1,NA,many,CASSQIATEAFF,TGTGCCAGCAGCCAAATCGCCACTGAAGCTTTCTTT
TRBJ2-1,TRBV15,NA,NA,CATRATNNEQFF,TGTGCCACCAGGGCTACAAACAATGAGCAGTTCTTC
TRBJ1-2,TRBV9,NA,few,CASSGNTYGYTF,TGTGCCAGCAGCGGGAACACCTATGGCTACACCTTC
TRBJ1-6,TRBV20-1,NA,NA,CSARGESTSPLHF,TGCAGTGCTAGGGGGGAAAGCACTTCACCCCTCCACTTT
TRBJ2-7,TRBV20-1,NA,few,CSARDAGYEQYF,TGCAGTGCTAGAGATGCGGGTTACGAGCAGTACTTC
TRBJ2-7,TRBV28,NA,NA,CASSLPGPGAYEQYF,TGTGCCAGCAGTTTACCGGGACCGGGGGCCTACGAGCAGTACTTC
TRBJ2-5,TRBV5-1,NA,many,CASSLGLRVEETQYF,TGCGCCAGCAGCTTGGGTTTGAGGGTTGAGGAGACCCAGTACTTC
TRBJ1-5,TRBV28,NA,few,CASSRGAGFFSNQPQHF,TGTGCCAGCAGCCGGGGAGCGGGTTTTTTTAGCAATCAGCCCCAGCATTTT
TRBJ1-6,TRBV7-2,TRBD1,few,CASSSWTGYNSPLHF,TGTGCCAGCAGCTCCTGGACAGGGTATAATTCACCCCTCCACTTT
TRBJ1-2,TRBV12-3/TRBV12-4,NA,many,CASSLTPGGSGYTF,TGTGCCAGCAGTTTAACCCCGGGGGGCAGTGGCTACACCTTC
TRBJ1-1,TRBV11-1,TRBD1,few,CASSLAQGAGAFF,TGTGCCAGCAGCTTAGCACAGGGGGCTGGGGCTTTCTTT
TRBJ1-5,TRBV7-2,NA,many,CASSPGPPVVTQPQHF,TGTGCCAGCAGCCCGGGACCGCCAGTGGTTACTCAGCCCCAGCATTTT
TRBJ2-5,TRBV5-1,NA,many,CASSSLPQGRQETQYF,TGCGCCAGCAGCTCACTGCCCCAGGGACGCCAAGAGACCCAGTACTTC
TRBJ1-3,TRBV7-6,NA,NA,CASSFRSGAGNTIYF,TGTGCCAGCAGCTTTCGGTCCGGGGCTGGAAACACCATATATTTT
TRBJ2-1,TRBV20-1,NA,few,CSAHLLGEFF,TGCAGTGCTCACCTACTTGGTGAGTTCTTC
TRBJ2-6,TRBV12-3/TRBV12-4,NA,few,CASRLGDGSSGANVLTF,TGTGCCAGCAGACTGGGGGACGGAAGCTCTGGGGCCAACGTCCTGACTTTC
TRBJ1-1,TRBV25-1,NA,NA,CASSPLEGAEAFF,TGTGCCAGCAGTCCTCTTGAGGGGGCTGAAGCTTTCTTT
TRBJ2-7,TRBV20-1,TRBD1,NA,CSARGTVLSYEQYF,TGCAGTGCTAGGGGGACAGTCCTCTCCTACGAGCAGTACTTC
TRBJ1-1,TRBV7-9,NA,many,CASSLRSFTEAFF,TGTGCCAGCAGCTTAAGGTCTTTTACTGAAGCTTTCTTT
TRBJ2-4,TRBV12-3/TRBV12-4,TRBD1,NA,CASSPPGTVAKNIQYF,TGTGCCAGCAGTCCACCGGGGACAGTAGCCAAAAACATTCAGTACTTC
TRBJ2-5,TRBV20-1,TRBD1,NA,CSATPAGGQVQETQYF,TGCAGTGCTACCCCGGCAGGGGGACAAGTCCAAGAGACCCAGTACTTC
TRBJ1-3,TRBV7-6,TRBD1,NA,CASSAMQGQGSGNTIYF,TGTGCCAGCAGCGCAATGCAAGGACAGGGATCTGGAAACACCATATATTTT
TRBJ1-1,TRBV4-1,TRBD1,NA,CASRDRALGYTEAFF,TGCGCCAGCAGGGACAGGGCGCTCGGCTACACTGAAGCTTTCTTT
TRBJ2-7,TRBV7-6,NA,NA,CASSLVAGWGKSSYEQYF,TGTGCCAGCAGCTTAGTGGCGGGATGGGGGAAAAGCTCCTACGAGCAGTACTTC
TRBJ1-1,TRBV2,NA,many,CASSDGRALNTEAFF,TGTGCCAGCAGTGATGGGAGGGCGCTGAACACTGAAGCTTTCTTT
TRBJ1-1,TRBV11-2,NA,few,CASSLGGGGKNTEAFF,TGTGCCAGCAGCCTCGGGGGGGGAGGAAAAAACACTGAAGCTTTCTTT
TRBJ2-3,TRBV5-5,NA,few,CASSFFSYGGPDTQYF,TGTGCCAGCAGCTTTTTCTCCTACGGGGGACCAGATACGCAGTATTTT
TRBJ2-5,TRBV14,NA,few,CASSQFQTQYF,TGTGCCAGCAGCCAATTTCAGACCCAGTACTTC
TRBJ2-7,TRBV29-1,NA,NA,CSVRGGDTSSYEQYF,TGCAGCGTGAGAGGGGGAGACACGAGCTCCTACGAGCAGTACTTC
TRBJ1-1,TRBV28,NA,few,CASSMGRDMNTEAFF,TGTGCCAGCAGTATGGGACGGGACATGAACACTGAAGCTTTCTTT
TRBJ2-1,TRBV20-1,NA,NA,CSAPGAATSGDEQFF,TGCAGTGCCCCGGGGGCCGCCACCTCGGGGGATGAGCAGTTCTTC
TRBJ2-1,TRBV5-1,NA,NA,CASSPWSGVDNEQFF,TGCGCCAGCAGCCCCTGGTCGGGGGTGGACAATGAGCAGTTCTTC
TRBJ2-1,TRBV9,TRBD2,few,CASSPRTSGSLGEQFF,TGTGCCAGCAGCCCCAGGACTAGCGGGTCTTTGGGAGAGCAGTTCTTC
TRBJ2-5,TRBV5-1,NA,many,CASSLRTEEYQETQYF,TGCGCCAGCAGCTTGAGGACAGAAGAGTACCAAGAGACCCAGTACTTC
TRBJ1-3,TRBV12-3/TRBV12-4,NA,few,CASSYQYSGNTIYF,TGTGCCAGCAGTTACCAATACTCTGGAAACACCATATATTTT
TRBJ1-2,TRBV5-1,TRBD1,few,CASSLRIQGTKGYTF,TGCGCCAGCAGCTTGCGGATACAGGGGACTAAAGGCTACACCTTC
TRBJ2-1,TRBV20-1,NA,many,CSASENLVGEQFF,TGCAGTGCTAGTGAAAACCTAGTGGGTGAGCAGTTCTTC
TRBJ2-5,TRBV29-1,NA,NA,CSVVGEYLQETQYF,TGCAGCGTTGTTGGGGAATACCTCCAAGAGACCCAGTACTTC
TRBJ2-1,TRBV11-2,NA,few,CATTTLPSASYNEQFF,TGTGCCACCACAACCTTACCTAGCGCCTCCTACAATGAGCAGTTCTTC
TRBJ2-1,TRBV19,NA,NA,CASSPALQLGHPQFF,TGTGCCAGTAGTCCCGCACTCCAACTAGGCCACCCACAGTTCTTC